This TCR beta chain originates from a study of spatial heterogeneity in lung cancer. Overall study findings and caveats: Tumors with more nonsynonymous mutations had more expanded intratumoral alpha and beta TCRs.

This clonotype was counted at least ten times. What it binds is not known. TCRdb recomputed calls from the 5' RACE reads with MiXCR, one row per CDR3 protein. Counted here are roughly 10,000 distinct CDR3 sequences, 10% to 15% occurring once; the ten biggest clones make up about 11%. Time point meaning: sample taken at primary tumor resection. Samples were donated by 72 untreated early-stage non-small cell lung cancer patients. This material consisted of lung tumor tissue, taken at surgery. This TCR derives from a male donor with early-stage non-small cell lung cancer.

CDR3 DNA: TGTGCCAGCAGCTTAGAGACTTTAGCGGGAGGTCTCTACAATGAGCAGTTCTTC. It encodes CASSLETLAGGLYNEQFF. The J gene is TRBJ2-1, the V gene TRBV7-2; 10 bases are shared with TRBD2. Germline lookup yields CDR1 SGHTA and CDR2 FQGNSA. The CDR3 contains 18 residues. V was pared by 1 base and J by 3 bases, with 9 bases of the junction left unmatched.